The rows below give T cell receptor beta chains drawn from one sample of a study of T cell responses to AZD1222 COVID-19 vaccine. TCRdb's table, derived via immunoSEQ multiplex PCR, lists solely in-frame clones and lacks some. This sample carries just over 150,000 clones, 90% to 95% of them seen once, and the ten largest clones take about 1.6%. The sequenced sample was peripheral blood, obtained 28 days after the second AZD1222 dose. The receptors originated from an adult who received the AZD1222 COVID-19 vaccine. Each CDR3 is given with its conserved first and last residue. The D gene is left open where the match is weak. The size of a clone is reported for some rows only, either as once, few or many, or as a class for expanded clones.

>TRBD1|.|TRBV5-1|TRBJ2-7
TGCGCCAGCAGCTTGGCCTCGGGACAGGCCAGGGAGCAGTACTTC
CASSLASGQAREQYF
>.|.|TRBV28|TRBJ1-1
TGTGCCAGCACCTTAGGGTTGGCTGAAGCTTTCTTT
CASTLGLAEAFF
>.|once|TRBV6-6|TRBJ2-1
TGTGCCAGCAGTCCGACGGGGAATGAGCAGTTCTTC
CASSPTGNEQFF
>.|.|TRBV30|TRBJ1-5
TGTGCCTGGGGTCGGTCCCGTTTTCAGGCCCAGCATTTT
CAWGRSRFQAQHF
>TRBD1|.|TRBV19|TRBJ2-2
TGTGCCAGTAACATTCCGGGACAGGGGACCGGGGAGCTGTTTTTT
CASNIPGQGTGELFF
>.|.|TRBV15|TRBJ2-1
TGTGCCACCAGCAGCCTCGGGGGACCCTACAATGAGCAGTTCTTC
CATSSLGGPYNEQFF
>.|.|TRBV27|TRBJ1-1
TGTGCCAGCCGTTGGGCAAGCATGAACACTGAAGCTTTCTTT
CASRWASMNTEAFF
>.|.|TRBV4-1|TRBJ1-5
TGCGCCAGCAGCCAAGATAAGGGGGTACGCAATCAGCCCCAGCATTTT
CASSQDKGVRNQPQHF
>TRBD1|.|TRBV4-1|TRBJ1-4
TGCGCCAGCAGCCAAGAGGTGCAGGGGGGACTGTTTTTT
CASSQEVQGGLFF
>.|.|TRBV3-1/TRBV3-2|TRBJ1-1
TGTGCCAGCACACTCGACGGTGAAGCTTTCTTT
CASTLDGEAFF
>TRBD1|once|TRBV6-5|TRBJ1-1
TGTGCCAGCAGGTGGGACAGGGGGAACACTGAAGCTTTCTTT
CASRWDRGNTEAFF
>.|.|TRBV20-1|TRBJ1-1
TGCAGTGCTAGTGGGTCGGGAGCTTTCTTT
CSASGSGAFF
>.|.|TRBV29-1|TRBJ1-5
TGCAGCGTTGGAGAGGTTCAGCCCCAGCATTTT
CSVGEVQPQHF
>.|.|TRBV30|TRBJ2-5
TGTGCCTGGAGTGTACAAGGGGGGAGCAAGACCCAGTACTTC
CAWSVQGGSKTQYF
>.|.|TRBV2|TRBJ2-1
TGTGCCAGCAGTGAGCGGTCCGGGATCTCCTACAATGAGCAGTTCTTC
CASSERSGISYNEQFF
>TRBD2|.|TRBV5-1|TRBJ2-3
TGCGCCAGCAGCCCCCCCAGCGGGAGTGGCACAGATACGCAGTATTTT
CASSPPSGSGTDTQYF
>TRBD2|.|TRBV24-1|TRBJ2-7
TGTGCCACCAGTGAGGCGGCGGCTAGCGGAACCTACGAGCAGTACTTC
CATSEAAASGTYEQYF
>.|.|TRBV7-8|TRBJ1-5
TGTGCCAGCAGCCAGGATCCTATCAATCAGCCCCAGCATTTT
CASSQDPINQPQHF
>TRBD1|.|TRBV7-3|TRBJ2-7
TGTGCCAGCAGCTACGCGACAGGGGGCTACGAGCAGTACTTC
CASSYATGGYEQYF
>TRBD2|.|TRBV6-5|TRBJ2-1
TGTGCCAGCAGTCTCGGACTAGCGGACTACAAGCAGTTCTTC
CASSLGLADYKQFF
>.|.|TRBV5-1|TRBJ2-5
TGCGCCAGCAGCCTTAGCTCCTCGGACAGTATCCAAGAGACCCAGTACTTC
CASSLSSSDSIQETQYF
>TRBD1|.|TRBV13|TRBJ2-5
TGTGCCAGCAGCTTTCGACAGGGTAAAGAGACCCAGTACTTC
CASSFRQGKETQYF
>TRBD1|.|TRBV19|TRBJ1-1
TGTGCCAGTAGTACCCAGGGGGGTAGTACTGAAGCTTTCTTT
CASSTQGGSTEAFF
>.|.|TRBV6-6|TRBJ1-2
TGTGCCAGCAGCAACGGAGGAGAGACAAACTATGGCTACACCTTC
CASSNGGETNYGYTF
>TRBD2|.|TRBV30|TRBJ2-1
TGTGCCTGGACTAGCGGGGGGGCCGGGGAGCAGTTCTTC
CAWTSGGAGEQFF
>TRBD1|.|TRBV10-3|TRBJ1-2
TGTGCCATCAGTGAGACAGGGGGCTATGGCTACACCTTC
CAISETGGYGYTF
>TRBD2|.|TRBV24-1|TRBJ2-2
TGTGCCACCAGTGATATTAATACAGGGGACGGGACTAGCGGGAGGAACACCGGGGAGCTGTTTTTT
CATSDINTGDGTSGRNTGELFF
>TRBD2|.|TRBV9|TRBJ2-1
TGTGCCAGCCCCCGGCGGGAGGAGCAGTTCTTC
CASPRREEQFF
>.|.|TRBV6-4|TRBJ2-3
TGTGCCAGCAGCCGGACCCCAGGCACAGATACGCAGTATTTT
CASSRTPGTDTQYF
>TRBD1|.|TRBV5-6|TRBJ1-5
TGTGCCAGCAGCTTCAGGGGGCCGTATAGCAATCAGCCCCAGCATTTT
CASSFRGPYSNQPQHF
>.|.|TRBV5-1|TRBJ2-2
TGCGCCAGCAGCAGTCGGCCTGTCACCGGGGAGCTGTTTTTT
CASSSRPVTGELFF